This TCR beta chain was retrieved from a study of identical twins. CDR1 and CDR2 (germline): SGHVS, FQNEAQ. The CDR3 consists of 15 residues. Study-wide results and caveats: Because invariant MAIT and iNKT cells could be present, zero-insertion analyses could be partly confounded. Shared out-of-frame alpha sequences (those common to twins) showed excess low generation probability. A lower insertion count was a feature of abundant cord blood beta clonotypes, with no such feature in memory repertoires.

Addition of a universal primer site occurred through template switching, and cDNA carried unique molecular identifiers. Each CDR3 protein is one row after TCRdb ran MiXCR on the 5' RACE reads. The sample includes some 1,600,000 distinct CDR3 sequences, more than 30% of them seen just once. On this clonotype: The antigen is undetermined. Its ends do not fully match the called genes, so a read error is possible.

The receptor comes from a newborn girl in good health. The chain combines TRBV7-8 with TRBJ2-3; 7 nucleotides line up with TRBD2. Material: cord blood. DNA for the CDR3: TGTGCCAGCAGCTTACGGCGGGAGCTAAGGGATACGCCGTATTTT. It encodes CASSLRRELRDTPYF.